The 23 T cell receptor beta chains in this list originate from one sample, sequenced in a study of T cells in Graves' hyperthyroidism and ophthalmopathy. Researchers took RNA transcripts and amplified the TCR beta CDR3 regions from them. Carried out on the TCR CDR3, a first-round RT-PCR used the HTBI primer set. MiXCR was run by TCRdb on the multiplex PCR reads, yielding one entry per CDR3 protein. Here the sample spans about 360,000 distinct CDR3 sequences, 25% being singletons. Sequencing was done on a sample of blood. The source is a middle-aged man with Graves' hyperthyroidism.

The chain has TRBV5-1 and TRBJ2-6; TRBD1 or TRBD2 may be the D gene (5 bases each). V was trimmed by 4 bases and J by 2 bases, leaving 28 bases between them. The CDR3 loop spans 21 amino acids. Per germline, CDR1 SGHRS and CDR2 YFSETQ. CDR3 DNA sequence: TGCGCCAGCAGCGTAAGGCCCTATAGGGACCATCCTCCTACTGGGGCCAACGTCCTGACTTTC. Protein: CASSVRPYRDHPPTGANVLTF.

The gene calls are TRBV18 and TRBJ1-2; 8 nucleotides match TRBD1. The CDR3 is 15 amino acids. The germline CDR1 and CDR2 sequences are KGHSH and LQKENI. V was pared by 2 bases and J by 7 bases, with 9 bases of the junction left unmatched. The CDR3 reads CASSPDRGDYFGYTF. DNA for the CDR3: TGTGCCAGCTCACCAGACAGGGGTGATTACTTTGGCTACACCTTC.

V usage is TRBV27 and J usage is TRBJ2-1, with D tentatively TRBD2 (7 bases). The CDR3 runs 15 residues. Germline assignment: CDR1 MNHEY and CDR2 SMNVEV (reference sequence). The V end was cut by 3 bases, the J end by 2 bases, with 11 bases between. CDR3 bases: TGTGCCAGCAGTTTGGGAGGGGGTCCCTACAATGAGCAGTTCTTC. Its translation: CASSLGGGPYNEQFF.

This clonotype has a handful of counts. The gene calls are TRBV19 and TRBJ1-1, with D possibly being TRBD1 (6 bases). V was trimmed by 4 bases and J by 4 bases, leaving 13 bases between them. Germline V gene sequence: CDR1 LNHDA, CDR2 SQIVND (reference sequence). The CDR3 length is 14 residues. The CDR3 bases are TGTGCCAGTAGTACCCCACAGGGAGGCACTGAAGCTTTCTTT. As protein: CASSTPQGGTEAFF.

This clonotype has more than one count but fewer than ten. The genes are TRBV4-1 and TRBJ2-7; the match to TRBD2 covers 7 bases. The CDR3 length is 15 residues. Germline CDR1 is MGHRA and CDR2 is YSYEKL. The junction had 8 bases not matched to a gene; V was cut back by 4 bases and J by 2 bases. Written as DNA, the CDR3 is TGCGCCAGCAGCCCCGGGGCTAGCGGTCCCTACGAGCAGTACTTC. As protein: CASSPGASGPYEQYF.

The chain employs TRBV5-6 and TRBJ2-3, with D tentatively TRBD1 (5 bases). This CDR3 region has 14 residues. CDR1 and CDR2 (germline): SGHDT, YYEEEE. Trimming left V 5 bases short and J 2 bases short, with 12 bases between. Written as DNA, the CDR3 is TGTGCCAGCAGTACAGGACGGATCACAGATACGCAGTATTTT. It is translated as CASSTGRITDTQYF. Drawing the rest from reference TRBV5-6 and TRBJ2-3, the complete variable domain is DAGVTQSPTHLIKTRGQQVTLRCSPKSGHDTVSWYQQALGQGPQFIFQYYEEEERQRGNFPDRFSGHQFPNYSSELNVNALLLGDSALYLCASSTGRITDTQYFGPGTRLTVL.

The chain carries TRBV5-1 and TRBJ2-7; tentatively, D is TRBD2 (5 bases). This CDR3 is 15 amino acids long. Germline CDR1 reads SGHRS; CDR2 reads YFSETQ. Trimming stripped 0 bases from V and 3 bases from J, with 13 bases between. The CDR3 DNA reads as TGCGCCAGCAGCTTGGAGGATCGGGGTGACTACGAGCAGTACTTC. It yields the protein CASSLEDRGDYEQYF. Drawing the rest from reference TRBV5-1 and TRBJ2-7, the complete variable domain is KAGVTQTPRYLIKTRGQQVTLSCSPISGHRSVSWYQQTPGQGLQFLFEYFSETQRNKGNFPGRFSGRQFSNSRSEMNVSTLELGDSALYLCASSLEDRGDYEQYFGPGTRLTVT.

The chain is built from TRBV9 and TRBJ2-1; D ambiguous. Between the trimmed V and J ends, which lost 9 bases and 1 base, there was a span of 11 bases. Germline values: CDR1 SGDLS, CDR2 YYNGEE. This CDR3 has 13 amino acids. CDR3 protein: CANGWVSYNEQFF. CDR3 nucleotide sequence: TGTGCCAATGGCTGGGTATCCTACAATGAGCAGTTCTTC.

This clonotype was recorded a few times. The chain recombines TRBV20-1 with TRBJ2-3; weak D call: TRBD2 (6 bases). The CDR3 length is 16 residues. CDR1 DFQATT and CDR2 SNEGSKA come from the germline V gene (reference sequence). The germline V and J ends were trimmed by 6 bases and 4 bases, with 23 bases remaining between them. The CDR3 nucleotides read TGCAGTGCCGAGCAACTACGGGGAGGTGGCGCAGATACGCAGTATTTT. Protein: CSAEQLRGGGADTQYF.

This clonotype was picked up many times. The V and J genes are TRBV11-3 and TRBJ2-2; D unresolved. CDR3 length: 12 amino acids. Trimming pared 5 bases from V and 6 bases from J, leaving 7 bases between. CDR1 and CDR2 (germline): SGHNT, YENEEA. Here the CDR3 reads CASSPLSGELFF. CDR3 sequence (DNA): TGTGCCAGCAGCCCATTATCCGGGGAGCTGTTTTTT. The full variable domain, its missing parts supplied by reference TRBV11-3 and TRBJ2-2, is EAGVVQSPRYKIIEKKQPVAFWCNPISGHNTLYWYLQNLGQGPELLIRYENEEAVDDSQLPKDRFSAERLKGVDSTLKIQPAELGDSAVYLCASSPLSGELFFGEGSRLTVL.

This clonotype was picked up many times. The V gene is TRBV28, the J gene TRBJ2-1; 9 bases line up with TRBD2. This CDR3 has 18 residues. With V trimmed by 4 bases and J by 5 bases, 15 bases remained unmatched. Germline assignment: CDR1 MDHEN and CDR2 SYDVKM. CDR3 sequence (DNA): TGTGCCAGCAGTTCTCAATTAGCGGGAGACCTAGATGACAATGAGCAGTTCTTC. Protein sequence: CASSSQLAGDLDDNEQFF.

The rearrangement joins TRBV10-3 to TRBJ2-5, with TRBD2 matching over 10 bases. Per germline, CDR1 ENHRY and CDR2 SYGVKD. This CDR3 has 16 residues. Trimming removed 10 bases from V and 3 bases from J; junction bases left unmatched: 14. The CDR3 DNA reads TGTGCCACCGCTAGCGGGGGCGTTCGGGGGAAAGAGACCCAGTACTTC. It translates to CATASGGVRGKETQYF.

The chain uses TRBV12-3 or TRBV12-4 and TRBJ2-1, with 8 nucleotides matching TRBD2. Trimming at V came to 6 bases and at J to 7 bases, leaving 11 bases not matched to a gene. This CDR3 is built from 15 residues. The CDR3 DNA follows: TGTGCCAGCAGGGCTGGGCCTAGCGGGTATAATGAGCAGTTCTTC. As protein: CASRAGPSGYNEQFF.

The genes are TRBV5-6 and TRBJ2-3; D not certain. Between the trimmed V and J ends, which lost 2 bases and 0 bases, there was a span of 13 bases. The length of the CDR3 is 16 residues. Looked up from germline, CDR1 is SGHDT and CDR2 is YYEEEE. The CDR3 DNA reads as TGTGCCAGCAGCTTTGTTCGGCTACTTAGCACAGATACGCAGTATTTT. This encodes CASSFVRLLSTDTQYF.

This clonotype appeared a few times. This chain links TRBV10-3 with TRBJ1-5; 9 bases line up with TRBD1. This CDR3 region has 14 residues. Germline trimming cut 6 bases from V and 6 bases from J; bases unmatched to any gene: 6. Germline values: CDR1 ENHRY, CDR2 SYGVKD. DNA of the CDR3: TGTGCCATCAGCCCGGGACAGGGTGTTCAGCCCCAGCATTTT. This gives the protein CAISPGQGVQPQHF.

In its sample, this clonotype was seen many times. The CDR3: CASSFRGSGKTDTQYF. The CDR3 nucleotides are TGTGCCAGCAGTTTCCGGGGTAGCGGGAAGACAGATACGCAGTATTTT. The gene calls are TRBV12-3 or TRBV12-4 and TRBJ2-3, with TRBD2 matching 8 bases. V was pared by 3 bases and J by 3 bases, with 8 bases of the junction left unmatched. The CDR3 length is 16 residues.

The chain is built from TRBV7-3 and TRBJ2-5; D might be TRBD2 (6 bases). The CDR3 length is 15 residues. V was pared by 0 bases and J by 4 bases, with 12 bases between. The germline V gene has CDR1 SGHTA and CDR2 FQGTGA. CDR3 nucleotide sequence: TGTGCCAGCAGCTTAACGGGACTTAAGGGAGAGACCCAGTACTTC. Translating it yields CASSLTGLKGETQYF.

This clonotype was seen at least ten times. This chain uses TRBV5-4 with TRBJ2-1; D possibly corresponds to TRBD1 (5 bases). The CDR3 totals 16 residues. Germline V CDR1 and CDR2: SGHNT, YYREEE (reference sequence). V gave up 4 bases and J gave up 5 bases, with 19 bases separating them. The CDR3, as DNA: TGTGCCAGCAGCCCCTCCCCGGCAGGACAACACAATGAGCAGTTCTTC. It codes for CASSPSPAGQHNEQFF.

This clonotype was observed many times. CDR3 DNA sequence: TGTGCCAGCAACGGATTCGGACAGGGGCACACTGAAGCTTTCTTT. Amino acids: CASNGFGQGHTEAFF. J is TRBJ1-1 and V is TRBV28, with TRBD1 matching 9 bases. This CDR3 has 15 amino acids. With V trimmed by 7 bases and J by 3 bases, 9 bases remained unmatched. CDR1 is MDHEN, CDR2 SYDVKM, per germline.

V is TRBV12-3 or TRBV12-4 and J is TRBJ2-4; tentative D call: TRBD1 (5 bases). Trimming stripped 1 base from V and 15 bases from J, with 13 bases between. This CDR3 has 12 residues. CDR3 nucleotide sequence: TGTGCCAGCAGTTTAGGCCAGGGCTTTCCGTACTTC. As protein: CASSLGQGFPYF.

This chain links TRBV9 with TRBJ2-7; TRBD1 or TRBD2 may be the D gene (11 bases each). The V gene's germline CDR1 is SGDLS and CDR2 YYNGEE. The CDR3 covers 21 residues. Between the trimmed V and J ends, which lost 5 bases and 0 bases, there was a span of 33 bases. CDR3 amino acids: CASSPGQGVLAGAPSSYEQYF. Here the CDR3 DNA reads TGTGCCAGCAGTCCGGGACAGGGGGTACTAGCGGGAGCCCCGAGCTCCTACGAGCAGTACTTC.

This clonotype was seen ten or more times. The chain employs TRBV2 and TRBJ2-7; no firm D call. This CDR3 has 11 amino acids. Germline V CDR1 and CDR2: SNHLY, FYNNEI. Trimming stripped 4 bases from V and 6 bases from J, with 7 bases between. The CDR3 DNA follows: TGTGCCAGCAGTGTAGCATCCGAGCAGTACTTC. Residues: CASSVASEQYF.

This clonotype has ten or more counts. Here the CDR3 reads CSARPQETQYF. The CDR3, as DNA: TGCAGTGCTAGACCTCAAGAGACCCAGTACTTC. The chain joins TRBV20-1 to TRBJ2-5; D ambiguous. The CDR3 is 11 residues long. Germline CDR1 and CDR2: DFQATT and SNEGSKA (reference sequence). V dropped 2 bases and J dropped 2 bases, with 3 bases sitting between them.